The clone carrying this T cell receptor beta chain appeared a few times. Antigen: not known. The record originates from a study of T cell repertoires in cytomegalovirus infection. Study overall: Recently identified HLA-C-restricted CMV epitopes were used, and well-studied HLA-B-restricted CMV epitopes were used as well. Indications of both CMV infection and matching HLA type were provided by public TCR beta signatures.

In germline, CDR1 is KGHDR, CDR2 SFDVKD. The V and J ends lost 1 base and 5 bases respectively, with 10 bases between them. The CDR3 totals 15 residues. In TCRdb, the reads were re-called with MiXCR into one record per CDR3 protein. The sample has about 920,000 distinct CDR3 sequences; under 40% are singletons. General study points: HLA-C-restricted CMV clonotypes gave the most frequent clonotype in two of eight donors. Totalled public TCR beta family frequency picked out people who carried CMV plus the relevant HLA.

This TCR derives from a human donor in good health (CMV status not recorded). Some clones in this sample may be carry-over from other donors' samples. The material sequenced was cultured CD8+ T cells from PBMCs, taken from culture after CMV antigen stimulation. This chain uses TRBV24-1 with TRBJ1-4, with D unresolved. CDR3 sequence (DNA): TGTGCCACCAGTGATTTTCTCCGAGGGAATGAAAAACTGTTTTTT. Protein: CATSDFLRGNEKLFF.